These 21 T cell receptor beta chains originate from one sample sequenced in a study of OX40 agonist ivuxolimab in advanced cancers. Assay used: immunoSEQ multiplex PCR; TCRdb lists only in-frame clones, some missing. Among about 28,000 clones, around four fifths were seen once, and the ten largest hold around 10%. This material consisted of CD4+ or CD8+ T cells sorted from blood, taken in a trial of the OX40 agonist ivuxolimab. These receptor sequences come from an adult with an advanced solid tumor such as melanoma, head and neck, liver or kidney cancer.

This clone is medium-sized (0.01 to 0.1%) by share. The rearrangement uses TRBV27 and TRBJ1-1; the D gene is possibly TRBD1 (6 bases). V lost 5 bases to trimming and J lost 6 bases, with 10 bases between them. Germline loops: CDR1 MNHEY, CDR2 SMNVEV (reference sequence). The CDR3 consists of 12 residues. The CDR3 nucleotides read TGTGCCAGCAGTACTACAGGGTCTGAAGCTTTCTTT. Its translation: CASSTTGSEAFF.

The chain recombines TRBV5-5 with TRBJ1-1; no clear D gene. V lost 0 bases and J lost 3, with 6 bases in between. Germline CDR1 and CDR2: SGHKS and YYEKEE (reference sequence). This CDR3 comprises 13 residues. The DNA for the CDR3 is TGTGCCAGCAGCTTGGATATACACACTGAAGCTTTCTTT. This sequence encodes CASSLDIHTEAFF.

This chain joins TRBV4-3 and TRBJ1-4; perhaps TRBD1 as D (5 bases). The CDR3 is made up of 15 amino acids. Germline V CDR1 and CDR2: LGHNA, YSLEER. The ends were cut back, 1 base at V and 7 bases at J, with 13 bases in the middle. CDR3 sequence reads: CASSQGGVEGEKLFF. The DNA of the CDR3 is TGCGCCAGCAGCCAAGGGGGGGTGGAGGGTGAAAAACTGTTTTTT.

The chain couples TRBV29-1 to TRBJ2-2; D is possibly TRBD2 (6 bases). The germline V gene encodes CDR1 SQVTM and CDR2 ANQGSEA. Between the trimmed V and J ends, which lost 1 base and 6 bases, there was a span of 6 bases. This CDR3 has 12 amino acids. The CDR3 spells CSVEGGAGELFF. Here the CDR3 DNA reads TGCAGCGTTGAAGGGGGGGCCGGGGAGCTGTTTTTT.

The chain is built from TRBV6-5 and TRBJ2-5; 10 nucleotides line up with TRBD1. TRBJ2-7 explains the end of the DNA better; the J call may be wrong. This CDR3 has 14 residues. Germline values: CDR1 MNHEY, CDR2 SVGAGI. The CDR3 here is CASSYSGDRGEQYF. CDR3 coding DNA: TGTGCCAGCAGTTACTCGGGGGACAGGGGCGAGCAGTACTTC.

V gene TRBV18 combines with J gene TRBJ1-6; no firm D call. Germline V CDR1 and CDR2: KGHSH, LQKENI. The CDR3 runs 17 residues. V lost 3 bases and J lost 1, with 13 bases in between. The CDR3 coding sequence is TGTGCCAGCTCACCCGAGTCGGGGAGGTCCTATAATTCACCCCTCCACTTT. Its protein product is CASSPESGRSYNSPLHF.

V is TRBV7-9 and J is TRBJ1-5, with D possibly matching TRBD1 (5 bases). The CDR3 is made up of 18 amino acids. Per the germline V gene, CDR1 is SEHNR and CDR2 is FQNEAQ (reference sequence). V lost 1 base to trimming and J lost 2 bases, with 18 bases between them. As DNA, the CDR3 is TGTGCCAGCAGCTTAGTTGTCTCGGGGGATTGGCGCAATCAGCCCCAGCATTTT. It codes for CASSLVVSGDWRNQPQHF.

The V gene is TRBV6-1, the J gene TRBJ2-2; 9 bases agree with TRBD1. CDR1 is MNHNS and CDR2 is SASEGT in the germline V gene. V shed 4 bases and J 4 bases; nucleotides not matched to a gene: 7. The CDR3 extends over 16 amino acids. CDR3 nucleotides: TGTGCCAGCAGTGCGTGGGACAGGGCGGGCACCGGGGAGCTGTTTTTT. Protein sequence: CASSAWDRAGTGELFF.

V usage is TRBV4-1 and J usage is TRBJ2-5; D perhaps matches TRBD2 (5 bases). The CDR3 has 15 amino acids. CDR1 is MGHRA and CDR2 is YSYEKL in the germline V gene. Trimming pared 3 bases from V and 1 base from J, leaving 12 bases between. The CDR3 nucleotides read TGCGCCAGCAGCCAGCGGACGGAGGCCCAAGAGACCCAGTACTTC. As protein: CASSQRTEAQETQYF.

This clone came up once. The rearrangement links TRBV6-6 to TRBJ1-2; no clear D. Germline CDR1 MNHNY, CDR2 SVGAGI (reference sequence). The CDR3 covers 12 residues. V dropped 7 bases and J dropped 5 bases, with 11 bases sitting between them. The CDR3 nucleotides are TGTGCCAGCACCCACAGAGAGTATGGCTACACCTTC. Protein product: CASTHREYGYTF.

The chain recombines TRBV29-1 with TRBJ1-2; no clear D. V lost 1 base and J 2 bases, leaving 11 bases between the germline ends. From germline, CDR1 is SQVTM and CDR2 ANQGSEA. The CDR3 runs to 14 residues. This CDR3 reads CSVEVSVGNYGYTF. The CDR3 bases are TGCAGCGTTGAAGTCTCGGTGGGGAACTATGGCTACACCTTC.

In its sample, this clone was seen a few times. The rearrangement uses TRBV7-8 and TRBJ1-6, with a tentative D call TRBD1 (5 bases). The CDR3 totals 17 residues. V was clipped by 1 base and J by 0 bases, with 10 bases between them. From germline, CDR1 is SGHVS and CDR2 FQNEAQ. CDR3 residues: CASSLETASSYNSPLHF. The CDR3 DNA is TGTGCCAGCAGCTTAGAGACAGCGAGCTCCTATAATTCACCCCTCCACTTT.

This clone was seen only once. CDR3 sequence reads: CASGLAPGEQYF. The CDR3 DNA follows: TGTGCCAGCGGGTTGGCCCCGGGGGAGCAGTACTTC. This sequence joins TRBV6-9 and TRBJ2-7; D is perhaps TRBD2 (5 bases). Germline lookup yields CDR1 MNHGY and CDR2 SVAAGI. CDR3 size: 12 residues. V gave up 8 bases and J gave up 7 bases, with 15 bases separating them.

The table lists this clone with a few counts. The chain is built from TRBV13 and TRBJ2-2, with unresolved D. This CDR3 has 14 amino acids. Germline CDR1 PRHDT, CDR2 FYEKMQ (reference sequence). Trimming removed 5 bases from V and 1 base from J, with 8 bases in between. The CDR3 spells CASSRVQNTGELFF. In nucleotides, the CDR3 is TGTGCCAGCAGCAGGGTCCAGAACACCGGGGAGCTGTTTTTT.

The gene calls are TRBV29-1 and TRBJ2-7, with D possibly being TRBD1 (5 bases). The CDR3 is made up of 14 amino acids. Germline values: CDR1 SQVTM, CDR2 ANQGSEA. The V and J ends lost 5 bases and 5 bases respectively, with 19 bases between them. CDR3 protein: CSVHRQGTLHEQYF. DNA for the CDR3: TGCAGCGTTCACAGGCAGGGAACCCTACACGAGCAGTACTTC.

The chain links TRBV27 to TRBJ2-1, with TRBD2 identical over 7 bases. This CDR3 comprises 16 residues. Germline V CDR1 and CDR2: MNHEY, SMNVEV (reference sequence). The trim removed 0 bases at V and 0 bases at J, leaving 2 bases unmatched. CDR3 in DNA: TGTGCCAGCAGTTTATCGGGACTAAACTCCTACAATGAGCAGTTCTTC. Its translation: CASSLSGLNSYNEQFF.

The chain carries TRBV11-3 and TRBJ2-6; no firm D call. The length of the CDR3 is 14 residues. The germline V gene has CDR1 SGHNT and CDR2 YENEEA. Trimming removed 5 bases at V and 0 bases at J, with 5 bases between. CDR3 region: CASSLNSGANVLTF. The CDR3 DNA is TGTGCCAGCAGCCTAAACTCTGGGGCCAACGTCCTGACTTTC.

J is TRBJ2-2 and V is TRBV27; 7 bases match TRBD1. The CDR3 has 14 residues. Germline loops: CDR1 MNHEY, CDR2 SMNVEV (reference sequence). Trimming cost V 7 bases and J 4 bases; bases outside gene matches: 6. The CDR3 sequence: CASNRGQTTGELFF. The CDR3 nucleotides read TGTGCCAGCAACAGGGGCCAGACCACCGGGGAGCTGTTTTTT.

The CDR3 here is CASSKDEQGEAKNIQYF. The CDR3 region has the DNA TGTGCCAGCAGCAAAGACGAACAGGGCGAGGCCAAAAACATTCAGTACTTC. This chain uses TRBV21-1 with TRBJ2-4; TRBD1 was called by the table and not checked on the DNA. TRBV21-1 is described as a pseudogene. There are 17 residues in the CDR3.

This sequence joins TRBV9 and TRBJ1-1; D is uncertain. The CDR3 spans 15 residues. CDR1 and CDR2 from the germline V gene are SGDLS and YYNGEE. Trimming left V 4 bases short and J 1 base short, with 14 bases between. CDR3 residues: CASSPRERPNTEAFF. The DNA of the CDR3 is TGTGCCAGCAGCCCCCGGGAGAGACCGAACACTGAAGCTTTCTTT. The variable domain in full, with the rest retrieved from reference TRBV9 and TRBJ1-1, is DSGVTQTPKHLITATGQRVTLRCSPRSGDLSVYWYQQSLDQGLQFLIQYYNGEERAKGNILERFSAQQFPDLHSELNLSSLELGDSALYFCASSPRERPNTEAFFGQGTRLTVV.

The rearrangement links TRBV5-5 to TRBJ2-3; 7 bases agree with TRBD2. This CDR3 spans 18 amino acids. Germline V gives CDR1 SGHKS, CDR2 YYEKEE (reference sequence). After removal of 3 bases from V and 5 bases from J, the junction contained 18 bases not matched to a gene. The CDR3 nucleotides read TGTGCCAGCAGCTCGGGATGGGCTACGACTAGCCGTTTAGATACGCAGTATTTT. It codes for CASSSGWATTSRLDTQYF.